One sample yielded the 24 T cell receptor beta chains listed below, sequenced in a study of blood T cells in healthy people across ages. Alongside a J-beta primer mix, a sample-barcoded 5' primer served in a second PCR lasting roughly 6 to 12 cycles. TCRdb re-analysed the 5' RACE reads in MiXCR, keeping a single row per CDR3 protein. The table shows some 1,800,000 distinct CDR3 sequences, with 35% to 50% occurring only once. Sequenced input: blood. The receptor source for this set is a human donor in good health.

There are a few counts of this clonotype. The chain recombines TRBV28 with TRBJ2-1; 9 bases are shared with TRBD2. Germline CDR1 reads MDHEN; CDR2 reads SYDVKM. V dropped 7 bases and J dropped 5; count of bases not matched to a gene: 6. The CDR3 length is 14 residues. The CDR3 sequence is CASKPSGEDNEQFF. CDR3 DNA: TGTGCCAGCAAACCTAGCGGGGAGGACAATGAGCAGTTCTTC.

This chain links TRBV20-1 with TRBJ2-7; D gene ambiguous. Trimming cost V 6 bases and J 6 bases, with 18 bases left between them. Germline-derived CDR1 and CDR2 are DFQATT and SNEGSKA (reference sequence). The CDR3 extends over 13 amino acids. The CDR3 protein is CSAQDGFAVEQYF. CDR3 in DNA: TGCAGTGCCCAGGACGGGTTCGCGGTCGAGCAGTACTTC.

This rearrangement joins TRBV20-1 to TRBJ2-3; unclear D gene. The CDR3 is 12 amino acids. Trimming stripped 6 bases from V and 6 bases from J, with 13 bases between. CDR1 is DFQATT, CDR2 SNEGSKA, per germline (reference sequence). In nucleotides, the CDR3 is TGCAGTGCAGAGGCTTCGGCGGATACGCAGTATTTT. This codes for CSAEASADTQYF.

The chain has TRBV6-6 and TRBJ2-7; 7 nucleotides line up with TRBD1. Germline CDR1 MNHNY, CDR2 SVGAGI (reference sequence). The V segment lost 5 bases and the J segment 6 bases; nucleotides outside the gene matches: 7. This CDR3 is built from 13 residues. For the CDR3, the DNA is TGTGCCAGCAGTCCGGGACAGATTATCGAGCAGTACTTC. Its translation is CASSPGQIIEQYF.

This chain joins TRBV29-1 and TRBJ2-2; TRBD1 aligns across 9 bases. Germline CDR1 SQVTM, CDR2 ANQGSEA. The CDR3 runs to 13 residues. V was clipped by 8 bases and J by 5 bases; unmatched bases: 6. The DNA for the CDR3 is TGCAGCTCATCGACAGGGGGGACCGGGGAGCTGTTTTTT. Its protein is CSSSTGGTGELFF.

This chain uses TRBV6-1 with TRBJ2-7, with 9 bases that match TRBD2. Germline trimming cut 4 bases from V and 1 base from J; bases unmatched to any gene: 8. The CDR3 sequence is 16 residues long. Germline V gives CDR1 MNHNS, CDR2 SASEGT. CDR3 bases: TGTGCCAGCAGTGCCCTCAGCGGGGGGCCATCCTACGAGCAGTACTTC. Its protein product is CASSALSGGPSYEQYF.

This chain links TRBV7-2 with TRBJ2-4; 10 bases are a match to TRBD1. The CDR3 runs to 15 residues. V shed 3 bases, J shed 5 bases, and the junction held 4 bases outside the gene matches. Germline V gives CDR1 SGHTA, CDR2 FQGNSA. The CDR3 reads CASSLEGTGENIQYF. CDR3 coding DNA: TGTGCCAGCAGCTTGGAAGGGACAGGGGAAAACATTCAGTACTTC. Using reference TRBV7-2 and TRBJ2-4 for the parts outside the CDR3, the full variable domain is GAGVSQSPSNKVTEKGKDVELRCDPISGHTALYWYRQSLGQGLEFLIYFQGNSAPDKSGLPSDRFSAERTGGSVSTLTIQRTQQEDSAVYLCASSLEGTGENIQYFGAGTRLSVL.

In this sample, this clonotype turned up a few times. The CDR3 region has the DNA TGTGCCAGCAGTTTTTCAGGGGGGACCTACGGGCAGTACTTC. Protein product: CASSFSGGTYGQYF. This chain uses TRBV12-3 or TRBV12-4 with TRBJ2-5, with a tentative D call TRBD1 (7 bases). V gave up 3 bases and J gave up 11 bases, with 19 bases separating them. The CDR3 runs 14 residues.

In DNA, the CDR3 is TGCGCCAGCAGCTTGGGGGTAGGGGAGGTCACAGATACGCAGTATTTT. As protein: CASSLGVGEVTDTQYF. The J gene is TRBJ2-3, the V gene TRBV5-1, with a tentative D call TRBD2 (6 bases). The CDR3 length is 16 residues. The germline CDR1 and CDR2 sequences are SGHRS and YFSETQ. V gave up 0 bases and J gave up 2 bases, with 13 bases separating them. The full variable domain, rest sourced from reference TRBV5-1 and TRBJ2-3, is KAGVTQTPRYLIKTRGQQVTLSCSPISGHRSVSWYQQTPGQGLQFLFEYFSETQRNKGNFPGRFSGRQFSNSRSEMNVSTLELGDSALYLCASSLGVGEVTDTQYFGPGTRLTVL.

The V call is TRBV11-2, the J call TRBJ1-1; D not certain. The V gene lost 4 bases and the J gene lost 7 bases, with 10 bases spanning the gap. This CDR3 is built from 12 residues. Germline V gene sequence: CDR1 SGHAT, CDR2 FQNNGV. Here the CDR3 reads CASSYGRNEAFF. Written as DNA, the CDR3 is TGTGCCAGCAGCTACGGCAGAAATGAAGCTTTCTTT.

The rearrangement joins TRBV7-2 to TRBJ2-5; D unclear. With the DNA end fitting TRBJ2-7 better, the J assignment may be wrong. CDR1 and CDR2 (germline): SGHTA, FQGNSA. The CDR3 has 13 amino acids. CDR3 sequence reads: CASSSQLGYEQYF. The CDR3 DNA is TGTGCCAGCAGTTCGCAGCTTGGGTACGAGCAGTACTTC.

The chain uses TRBV4-2 and TRBJ2-7, with 9 positions matching TRBD1. The germline CDR1 and CDR2 sequences are LGHNA and YNFKEQ. Unmatched junction bases numbered 7, after V lost 4 bases and J lost 12 bases. There are 12 residues in the CDR3. Here the CDR3 DNA reads TGTGCCAGCAGCCCTACAGGGGGCCATACGTACTTC. Protein sequence: CASSPTGGHTYF.

This clonotype was found a few times. The CDR3 nucleotides are TGCGCCAGCAGCCAATGGGGGGCCAAAAACATTCAGTACTTC. This encodes CASSQWGAKNIQYF. V usage is TRBV4-1 and J usage is TRBJ2-4; either TRBD1 or TRBD2 may supply D (5 bases each). V was trimmed by 2 bases and J by 1 base, leaving 6 bases between them. CDR1 and CDR2 from the germline V gene are MGHRA and YSYEKL. The CDR3 covers 14 residues.

V gene TRBV7-9 combines with J gene TRBJ2-4; the D gene could be TRBD1 or TRBD2 (5 bases each). The V end lost 5 bases, the J end lost 7 bases, and 18 bases lay between the germline ends. The germline V gene encodes CDR1 SEHNR and CDR2 FQNEAQ (reference sequence). The CDR3 totals 15 residues. CDR3 loop: CASSPRVGESNIQYF. The CDR3 coding sequence is TGTGCCAGCAGCCCGCGGGTAGGGGAGAGTAACATTCAGTACTTC.

The chain recombines TRBV5-5 with TRBJ2-7; 10 bases agree with TRBD1. CDR1 and CDR2 from the germline V gene are SGHKS and YYEKEE (reference sequence). Germline trimming cut 4 bases from V and 3 bases from J; bases unmatched to any gene: 10. There are 16 residues in the CDR3. In DNA form, the CDR3 reads TGTGCCAGCAGCATGGTAGGGGGACAGGGGAGCTACGAGCAGTACTTC. Its translation is CASSMVGGQGSYEQYF. The full variable domain, completed using reference TRBV5-5 and TRBJ2-7, is DAGVTQSPTHLIKTRGQQVTLRCSPISGHKSVSWYQQVLGQGPQFIFQYYEKEERGRGNFPDRFSARQFPNYSSELNVNALLLGDSALYLCASSMVGGQGSYEQYFGPGTRLTVT.

The chain carries TRBV7-2 and TRBJ2-4; TRBD1 is a possible D gene (6 bases). Trimming took 2 bases from V and 8 from J, leaving 19 bases between them. CDR1 is SGHTA and CDR2 is FQGNSA in the germline V gene. The CDR3 is made up of 16 amino acids. CDR3: CASSLFPSGAEDIQYF. The CDR3, as DNA: TGTGCCAGCAGCTTATTCCCCTCAGGGGCGGAGGACATTCAGTACTTC.

This clonotype has more than one count but fewer than ten. The rearrangement joins TRBV11-2 to TRBJ2-3; TRBD1 is a possible D gene (6 bases). Germline CDR1 SGHAT, CDR2 FQNNGV. Between the trimmed V and J ends, which lost 3 bases and 1 base, there was a span of 20 bases. CDR3 size: 18 residues. The CDR3 DNA sequence: TGTGCCAGCAGCTTCACATATGGGACACCAGGCGGCACAGATACGCAGTATTTT. The encoded protein is CASSFTYGTPGGTDTQYF.

The J gene is TRBJ1-2, the V gene TRBV4-2; unclear D gene. CDR1 is LGHNA, CDR2 YNFKEQ, per germline. Trimming removed 8 bases from V and 6 bases from J, with 25 bases in between. The CDR3 length is 16 residues. The CDR3 sequence: CASLGLRERLGDGYTF. CDR3 in DNA: TGTGCCAGCCTTGGGCTTAGGGAGAGACTGGGAGATGGCTACACCTTC.

This chain uses TRBV4-2 with TRBJ2-4; TRBD2 matches at 8 bases. Per the germline V gene, CDR1 is LGHNA and CDR2 is YNFKEQ. The CDR3 consists of 15 residues. The V and J ends lost 0 bases and 5 bases, in that order; junction bases with no gene match: 3. Written as DNA, the CDR3 is TGTGCCAGCAGCCAAGAAGGGACTAGTCAAAACATTCAGTACTTC. It encodes CASSQEGTSQNIQYF.

The genes are TRBV5-1 and TRBJ1-1; TRBD1 agrees at 7 bases. This CDR3 spans 14 amino acids. V lost 3 bases to trimming and J lost 8 bases; unmatched junction nucleotides: 10. Per germline, CDR1 SGHRS and CDR2 YFSETQ. The CDR3 region has the DNA TGCGCCAGCAGCTATGGGACAGTTGAAAGAGAAGCTTTCTTT. Its translation is CASSYGTVEREAFF. Drawing the rest from reference TRBV5-1 and TRBJ1-1, the complete variable domain is KAGVTQTPRYLIKTRGQQVTLSCSPISGHRSVSWYQQTPGQGLQFLFEYFSETQRNKGNFPGRFSGRQFSNSRSEMNVSTLELGDSALYLCASSYGTVEREAFFGQGTRLTVV.

The rearrangement links TRBV5-1 to TRBJ2-3, with 7 bases identical to TRBD2. The J segment lost 4 bases and the V segment lost 2 bases, leaving 7 bases of the junction unmatched. The CDR3 is 15 amino acids. Germline V gene lookup returns CDR1 SGHRS and CDR2 YFSETQ. CDR3 sequence (DNA): TGCGCCAGCAGCTTCTCGACTAGCCCCCCAGATACGCAGTATTTT. Its protein is CASSFSTSPPDTQYF.

The sample holds a few counts of this clonotype. V and J are TRBV7-2 and TRBJ2-5, with D uncertain. V shed 2 bases and J shed 5 bases, with 12 bases lying between them. The CDR3 runs to 14 residues. CDR1 is SGHTA and CDR2 is FQGNSA in the germline V gene. The DNA of the CDR3 is TGTGCCAGCAGCTTAATTCGGGTGGGGGAGACCCAGTACTTC. It encodes CASSLIRVGETQYF.

This clonotype came up a few times. The gene calls are TRBV28 and TRBJ2-7; 7 bases are a match to TRBD1. Germline values: CDR1 MDHEN, CDR2 SYDVKM. Trimming took 3 bases from V and 0 from J; bases not matched to a gene: 5. This CDR3 has 15 residues. CDR3 protein: CASSFGQEPSYEQYF. CDR3 nucleotide sequence: TGTGCCAGCAGTTTCGGACAGGAGCCCTCCTACGAGCAGTACTTC. Drawing the rest from reference TRBV28 and TRBJ2-7, the complete variable domain is DVKVTQSSRYLVKRTGEKVFLECVQDMDHENMFWYRQDPGLGLRLIYFSYDVKMKEKGDIPEGYSVSREKKERFSLILESASTNQTSMYLCASSFGQEPSYEQYFGPGTRLTVT.

J is TRBJ1-1 and V is TRBV7-3; D is uncertain. Trimming stripped 1 base from V and 3 bases from J, with 15 bases between. Germline V CDR1 and CDR2: SGHTA, FQGTGA. There are 16 residues in the CDR3. CDR3 coding DNA: TGTGCCAGCAGCTTAATGCCGGCGGTGAGGGACACTGAAGCTTTCTTT. Its translation is CASSLMPAVRDTEAFF.